These 17 T cell receptor beta chains were sequenced from one sample in a study of identifying expanded T cells in peripheral blood (dated by TCRdb to about 2019). The library was made by the immunoSEQ multiplex PCR assay. Sourced from immuneACCESS, this table was stored by TCRdb with only in-frame sequences that have V and J called. A share of the clones is absent; for the studies checked, an unresolved V gene accounts for under half, and the remainder has no known explanation. Recorded for this sample are fewer than 60,000 clones; roughly 82% of them occurred a single time. The ten most abundant clones make up 11% to 15% of the sample. Sequencing input: blood. These receptors came from a person aged 18-70 years in good health.

The J gene is TRBJ2-2, the V gene TRBV4-2; 7 bases map to TRBD2. The CDR3 totals 16 residues. The V gene end was trimmed by 1 base and the J gene end by 4 bases; junction bases not matched to a gene: 6. Germline V gene lookup returns CDR1 LGHNA and CDR2 YNFKEQ. The CDR3: CASSQAVAGSTGELFF. Here the CDR3 DNA reads TGTGCCAGCAGCCAAGCGGTAGCGGGCTCCACCGGGGAGCTGTTTTTT.

The gene calls are TRBV7-3 and TRBJ2-2, with 8 positions matching TRBD2. This CDR3 spans 17 amino acids. Germline CDR1 SGHTA, CDR2 FQGTGA. Unmatched junction bases numbered 14, after V lost 5 bases and J lost 6 bases. The CDR3 DNA follows: TGTGCCAGCAGCCCAAGTGAGATCGCGGGGGGCGCCGGGGAGCTGTTTTTT. This codes for CASSPSEIAGGAGELFF.

The chain links TRBV7-9 to TRBJ1-2; D uncertain. Germline V gene data show CDR1 as SEHNR and CDR2 as FQNEAQ (reference sequence). The CDR3 runs 13 residues. V lost 0 bases and J 8 bases, leaving 10 bases between the germline ends. The CDR3 here is CASSLAGAAGYTF. As DNA, the CDR3 is TGTGCCAGCAGCTTAGCAGGAGCGGCGGGCTACACCTTC.

The chain combines TRBV5-5 with TRBJ2-7; no reliable D call. Germline V CDR1 and CDR2: SGHKS, YYEKEE (reference sequence). With 0 bases removed from V and 2 bases from J, the gap between germline ends came to 12 bases. The CDR3 spans 15 residues. CDR3 region: CASSLEVVFTYEQYF. The CDR3 DNA sequence: TGTGCCAGCAGCTTGGAGGTAGTCTTCACCTACGAGCAGTACTTC.

The rearrangement uses TRBV6-1 and TRBJ2-5; 11 bases are shared with TRBD2. Germline V lookup: CDR1 MNHNS, CDR2 SASEGT. Trimming at V came to 3 bases and at J to 5 bases, leaving 8 bases not matched to a gene. The CDR3 contains 16 residues. CDR3 in amino acids: CASSDSLAGGHETQYF. In DNA, the CDR3 is TGTGCCAGCAGTGATAGTCTAGCGGGGGGACACGAGACCCAGTACTTC.

The rearrangement joins TRBV6-5 to TRBJ1-5; D is undetermined. In germline, CDR1 is MNHEY, CDR2 SVGAGI. CDR3 length equals 15 residues. Between the trimmed V and J ends, which lost 2 bases and 2 bases, there was a span of 10 bases. CDR3 sequence: CASSYRPGGNQPQHF. CDR3 nucleotide sequence: TGTGCCAGCAGTTACCGCCCGGGCGGCAATCAGCCCCAGCATTTT.

The chain recombines TRBV5-4 with TRBJ2-3; TRBD2 aligns across 11 bases. Per the germline V gene, CDR1 is SGHNT and CDR2 is YYREEE (reference sequence). This CDR3 is 15 amino acids long. V was clipped by 7 bases and J by 3 bases; unmatched bases: 7. This CDR3 reads CASAPGTSGTDTQYF. The CDR3 nucleotides read TGTGCCAGCGCACCCGGGACTAGCGGAACAGATACGCAGTATTTT.

The chain's CDR3 is CASSLSGRGGNTIYF. In nucleotides, the CDR3 is TGTGCCAGCAGTTTATCGGGCAGGGGGGGAAACACCATATATTTT. The gene calls are TRBV27 and TRBJ1-3; 7 bases match TRBD1. This CDR3 comprises 15 residues. Germline lookup yields CDR1 MNHEY and CDR2 SMNVEV (reference sequence). V dropped 0 bases and J dropped 4; count of bases not matched to a gene: 3.

This clone was seen just once. Other DNA sequences within the sample encode an identical CDR3. V and J are TRBV4-1 and TRBJ2-5; TRBD2 might be the D (7 bases). The CDR3 has 16 amino acids. Trimming removed 3 bases at V and 1 base at J, with 15 bases between. Germline lookup yields CDR1 MGHRA and CDR2 YSYEKL. The CDR3 sequence: CASSQGGGGPQETQYF. The CDR3 DNA reads as TGCGCCAGCAGCCAGGGAGGGGGGGGGCCCCAAGAGACCCAGTACTTC.

V is TRBV18 and J is TRBJ1-6; the match to TRBD1 covers 7 bases. CDR3 length equals 18 residues. Trimming removed 1 base from V and 5 bases from J; junction bases left unmatched: 11. In germline, CDR1 is KGHSH, CDR2 LQKENI. This CDR3 reads CASSPLGQPNTDNSPLHF. CDR3 coding DNA: TGTGCCAGCTCACCACTGGGACAGCCTAACACAGATAATTCACCCCTCCACTTT.

The gene calls are TRBV25-1 and TRBJ2-7; TRBD1 aligns across 8 bases. Trimming took 5 bases from V and 5 from J; bases not matched to a gene: 14. The CDR3 runs 16 residues. The germline CDR1 and CDR2 sequences are MGHDK and SYGVNS. CDR3 bases: TGTGCCAGCAGTCAGGCCCACGGACAGGGAACGGACGAGCAGTACTTC. Amino acid sequence: CASSQAHGQGTDEQYF.

The V and J genes are TRBV14 and TRBJ1-2; D unclear. Trimming removed 0 bases at V and 6 bases at J, with 11 bases between. Looked up from germline, CDR1 is SGHDN and CDR2 is FVKESK. This CDR3 has 14 amino acids. The CDR3, as DNA: TGTGCCAGCAGCCAAGAGGAGTCCCCCGATGGCTACACCTTC. This sequence encodes CASSQEESPDGYTF.

The chain is built from TRBV18 and TRBJ2-1; 8 positions match TRBD1. CDR1 KGHSH and CDR2 LQKENI come from the germline V gene. V dropped 3 bases and J dropped 1; count of bases not matched to a gene: 5. The CDR3 contains 16 residues. The CDR3 sequence is CASSPSGGSSYNEQFF. DNA of the CDR3: TGTGCCAGCTCACCTTCAGGGGGCAGTTCCTACAATGAGCAGTTCTTC.

The chain has TRBV9 and TRBJ1-2; 8 nucleotides align to TRBD1. The CDR3 consists of 15 residues. CDR1 is SGDLS and CDR2 is YYNGEE in the germline V gene. J gave up 0 bases and V 4 bases, and 5 bases lay outside the gene matches. This CDR3 reads CASSRGTGANYGYTF. The CDR3 DNA reads TGTGCCAGCAGCAGAGGGACAGGCGCTAACTATGGCTACACCTTC.

This clone was detected only a few times. The chain is built from TRBV7-2 and TRBJ1-5, with D unclear. The V end lost 5 bases, the J end lost 0 bases, and 5 bases lay between the germline ends. The CDR3 is 13 residues long. The germline V gene encodes CDR1 SGHTA and CDR2 FQGNSA. CDR3: CASSPYSNQPQHF. In nucleotides, the CDR3 is TGTGCCAGCAGCCCGTATAGCAATCAGCCCCAGCATTTT.

This chain uses TRBV7-9 with TRBJ2-2; the match to TRBD1 covers 10 bases. After removal of 7 bases from V and 3 bases from J, the junction contained 5 bases not matched to a gene. The CDR3 is 15 amino acids. Germline CDR1 is SEHNR and CDR2 is FQNEAQ (reference sequence). This CDR3 is CASTGTGVYTGELFF. CDR3 sequence (DNA): TGTGCCAGCACCGGGACAGGGGTATACACCGGGGAGCTGTTTTTT. Filled out from reference TRBV7-9 and TRBJ2-2, the complete variable domain reads DTGVSQNPRHKITKRGQNVTFRCDPISEHNRLYWYRQTLGQGPEFLTYFQNEAQLEKSRLLSDRFSAERPKGSFSTLEIQRTEQGDSAMYLCASTGTGVYTGELFFGEGSRLTVL.

The chain joins TRBV5-1 to TRBJ2-7; TRBD2 matches 10 bases. This CDR3 is built from 14 residues. Trimming at V came to 2 bases and at J to 7 bases, leaving 6 bases not matched to a gene. Germline CDR1 SGHRS, CDR2 YFSETQ. CDR3 DNA: TGCGCCAGCAGCTTAAGCGGGGGGGCGACGGAGCAGTACGTC. Translating it yields CASSLSGGATEQYV.